A single sample gave rise to the 25 T cell receptor beta chains below, sequenced in a study of cytomegalovirus exposure and HLA in healthy donors (dated by TCRdb to about 2017). The receptor library was made with the immunoSEQ multiplex PCR assay. For the multiplex PCR, a mixture combining 60 forward primers for TCR Vbeta segments and 13 reverse primers for TCR Jbeta segments was used. Entries here come from immuneACCESS through TCRdb and include only in-frame sequences with V and J called. Some clones fail to appear in such tables; in the studies checked, an unresolved V gene covers under half of the shortfall, and the cause of the remainder is unknown. The sample table lists around 100,000 clones, almost 70% of them with a count of one. The ten largest account for roughly 8.7% of the sample. The sample taken for sequencing was PBMCs. The receptors were gathered from a man younger than 40 in good health and CMV-seropositive.

The chain couples TRBV5-4 to TRBJ2-2; 7 bases fit TRBD2. Germline V gene lookup returns CDR1 SGHNT and CDR2 YYREEE (reference sequence). V was pared by 6 bases and J by 3 bases, with 11 bases of the junction left unmatched. The CDR3 has 16 amino acids. The CDR3 DNA is TGTGCCAGCATTGGGGCGGAACGGGGGGACACCGGGGAGCTGTTTTTT. This translates into CASIGAERGDTGELFF.

The table lists this clone with a few counts. V and J are TRBV10-2 and TRBJ2-3; a possible D gene is TRBD2 (6 bases). This CDR3 spans 13 amino acids. Germline-derived CDR1 and CDR2 are WSHSY and SAAADI. The V end was cut by 5 bases, the J end by 4 bases, with 10 bases between. The CDR3 loop reads CASSRDFSDTQYF. The CDR3 region has the DNA TGCGCCAGCAGTAGGGACTTTTCAGATACGCAGTATTTT.

The rearrangement uses TRBV9 and TRBJ1-2, with TRBD1 matching 9 bases. Germline CDR1 SGDLS, CDR2 YYNGEE. This CDR3 has 14 residues. The V and J ends lost 3 bases and 7 bases, in that order; junction bases with no gene match: 7. CDR3 nucleotides: TGTGCCAGCAGCGCCCGGGACAGGGATAGTGGCTACACCTTC. It codes for CASSARDRDSGYTF.

This clone was counted only a few times. This rearrangement joins TRBV28 to TRBJ1-2; TRBD1 might be the D (5 bases). Trimming removed 11 bases from V and 5 bases from J, with 18 bases in between. CDR1 and CDR2 from the germline V gene are MDHEN and SYDVKM. The CDR3 length is 13 residues. The chain's CDR3 is CAGRQGFEYGYTF. The CDR3 DNA reads as TGTGCCGGACGGCAGGGTTTCGAGTATGGCTACACCTTC.

The V call is TRBV9, the J call TRBJ1-4, with 7 nucleotides matching TRBD1. Germline CDR1 reads SGDLS; CDR2 reads YYNGEE. The V segment lost 0 bases and the J segment 7 bases; nucleotides outside the gene matches: 6. This CDR3 spans 15 amino acids. CDR3 DNA sequence: TGTGCCAGCAGCGTAGAGGGGCAGGGGGGTGAAAAACTGTTTTTT. Amino acids: CASSVEGQGGEKLFF.

V usage is TRBV18 and J usage is TRBJ2-1; 7 nucleotides match TRBD2. The V gene end was trimmed by 6 bases and the J gene end by 6 bases; junction bases not matched to a gene: 8. The CDR3 runs to 14 residues. The V gene's germline CDR1 is KGHSH and CDR2 LQKENI. The chain's CDR3 is CASSQMTSPNEQFF. The CDR3 DNA sequence: TGTGCCAGCTCCCAGATGACTAGCCCCAATGAGCAGTTCTTC.

The chain recombines TRBV5-1 with TRBJ1-1; 9 nucleotides agree with TRBD1. Per the germline V gene, CDR1 is SGHRS and CDR2 is YFSETQ. V dropped 4 bases and J dropped 1; count of bases not matched to a gene: 5. CDR3 length: 15 amino acids. The CDR3 DNA is TGCGCCAGCAGCCCGACAGGGGGTTCGAACACTGAAGCTTTCTTT. The encoded protein is CASSPTGGSNTEAFF.

J is TRBJ2-5 and V is TRBV11-2; TRBD1 might be the D (6 bases). Matching the DNA end better, TRBJ2-7 makes the J call doubtful. Germline values: CDR1 SGHAT, CDR2 FQNNGV. The CDR3 covers 14 residues. Written as DNA, the CDR3 is TGTGCCAGCAGCTTACGGAACAGGGCTTACGAGCAGTACTTC. This sequence encodes CASSLRNRAYEQYF.

The CDR3 protein is CASSTGTGALREQYV. DNA of the CDR3: TGTGCCAGCAGTACAGGGACAGGGGCTCTACGCGAGCAGTACGTC. This chain links TRBV28 with TRBJ2-7; 10 nucleotides line up with TRBD1. Germline lookup yields CDR1 MDHEN and CDR2 SYDVKM. The CDR3 runs 15 residues. The junction had 10 bases not matched to a gene; V was cut back by 5 bases and J by 6 bases.

The V call is TRBV27, the J call TRBJ1-1, with a tentative D call TRBD1 (6 bases). The CDR3 is made up of 17 amino acids. From germline, CDR1 is MNHEY and CDR2 SMNVEV (reference sequence). V lost 0 bases and J 3 bases, leaving 17 bases between the germline ends. CDR3 nucleotide sequence: TGTGCCAGCAGTTTATCGCCGGCACAGGGCGGTTACACTGAAGCTTTCTTT. The encoded protein is CASSLSPAQGGYTEAFF.

This clone was detected a few times. The chain links TRBV19 to TRBJ1-1, with a tentative D call TRBD1 (5 bases). Trimming removed 5 bases at V and 1 base at J, with 14 bases between. This CDR3 contains 15 residues. Looked up from germline, CDR1 is LNHDA and CDR2 is SQIVND (reference sequence). CDR3 residues: CASSRAGGSNTEAFF. CDR3 nucleotides: TGTGCCAGTAGTCGGGCGGGGGGTTCGAACACTGAAGCTTTCTTT.

The chain recombines TRBV6-1 with TRBJ2-3; no definite D call. From germline, CDR1 is MNHNS and CDR2 SASEGT. Trimming removed 0 bases from V and 5 bases from J, with 9 bases in between. The CDR3 runs 14 residues. CDR3 sequence (DNA): TGTGCCAGCAGTGAAGCGTCCCTACGAGATACGCAGTATTTT. It encodes CASSEASLRDTQYF.

This chain connects TRBV5-1 to TRBJ2-1; 11 positions agree with TRBD2. This CDR3 contains 15 residues. V dropped 0 bases and J dropped 8; count of bases not matched to a gene: 4. Germline lookup yields CDR1 SGHRS and CDR2 YFSETQ. The CDR3 sequence: CASSLELAGDDEQFF. CDR3 bases: TGCGCCAGCAGCTTGGAACTAGCGGGAGATGATGAGCAGTTCTTC. Combining the CDR3 with reference TRBV5-1 and TRBJ2-1 gives the whole variable domain KAGVTQTPRYLIKTRGQQVTLSCSPISGHRSVSWYQQTPGQGLQFLFEYFSETQRNKGNFPGRFSGRQFSNSRSEMNVSTLELGDSALYLCASSLELAGDDEQFFGPGTRLTVL.

The J gene is TRBJ1-4, the V gene TRBV4-1, with D perhaps matching TRBD1 (6 bases). Trimming took off 4 bases at V and 6 bases at J, with 15 bases between the two ends. The CDR3 covers 15 residues. Germline CDR1 MGHRA, CDR2 YSYEKL. Here the CDR3 DNA reads TGCGCCAGCAGCCGATTCGACAGGACGGATGAAAAACTGTTTTTT. It encodes CASSRFDRTDEKLFF.

This rearrangement joins TRBV28 to TRBJ1-2, with TRBD1 matching 8 bases. The CDR3 contains 13 residues. CDR1 and CDR2 from the germline V gene are MDHEN and SYDVKM. V gave up 3 bases and J gave up 6 bases; unmatched junction bases: 3. DNA for the CDR3: TGTGCCAGCAGTTTGCAGGGGGCGCATGGCTACACCTTC. Residues: CASSLQGAHGYTF.

The chain couples TRBV5-1 to TRBJ2-5; TRBD1 matches at 8 bases. V lost 0 bases and J lost 3; bases outside the gene matches: 4. This CDR3 region has 15 residues. From germline, CDR1 is SGHRS and CDR2 YFSETQ. CDR3 amino acids: CASSLVAGGEETQYF. The CDR3 DNA sequence: TGCGCCAGCAGCTTGGTGGCAGGGGGCGAAGAGACCCAGTACTTC.

The chain links TRBV9 to TRBJ1-3; 11 bases align to TRBD1. Germline trimming cut 0 bases from V and 2 bases from J; bases unmatched to any gene: 4. This CDR3 has 17 residues. The germline V gene has CDR1 SGDLS and CDR2 YYNGEE. The CDR3 loop is CASSVGGTGGTGNTIYF. The CDR3 nucleotides read TGTGCCAGCAGCGTAGGAGGGACAGGGGGTACTGGAAACACCATATATTTT. Looking up the rest from reference TRBV9 and TRBJ1-3 gives the full variable domain: DSGVTQTPKHLITATGQRVTLRCSPRSGDLSVYWYQQSLDQGLQFLIQYYNGEERAKGNILERFSAQQFPDLHSELNLSSLELGDSALYFCASSVGGTGGTGNTIYFGEGSWLTVV.

The chain combines TRBV4-3 with TRBJ2-1, with TRBD2 as a possible D gene (5 bases). CDR1 is LGHNA and CDR2 is YSLEER in the germline V gene. Trimming stripped 4 bases from V and 1 base from J, with 17 bases between. The CDR3 consists of 17 residues. The CDR3 nucleotides read TGCGCCAGCAGCCGAACGGACTTCGGAGGATCCTACAATGAGCAGTTCTTC. Protein product: CASSRTDFGGSYNEQFF.

J is TRBJ2-6 and V is TRBV5-1; the D gene is possibly TRBD2 (5 bases). The CDR3 extends over 15 amino acids. The V gene's germline CDR1 is SGHRS and CDR2 YFSETQ. Trimming left V 3 bases short and J 0 bases short, with 7 bases between. CDR3 sequence (DNA): TGCGCCAGCAGCTCCCGGGGCTCTGGGGCCAACGTCCTGACTTTC. It yields the protein CASSSRGSGANVLTF.

This clone appeared a few times. CDR3 sequence reads: CSVGAGVDYGYTF. CDR3 sequence (DNA): TGCAGCGTTGGTGCGGGTGTCGACTATGGCTACACCTTC. V and J are TRBV29-1 and TRBJ1-2; D remains ambiguous. This CDR3 comprises 13 residues. V was shortened by 4 bases and J by 3 bases, with 12 bases between the two germline ends. Germline CDR1 and CDR2: SQVTM and ANQGSEA.

The chain carries TRBV10-3 and TRBJ2-5, with D unclear. V was cut by 2 bases and J by 4 bases, with 8 bases left in between. This CDR3 region has 13 residues. Germline values: CDR1 ENHRY, CDR2 SYGVKD. The CDR3 loop is CAISEVWAETQYF. For the CDR3, the DNA is TGTGCCATCAGTGAGGTGTGGGCAGAGACCCAGTACTTC.

This clone showed up just a few times. The chain has TRBV5-6 and TRBJ2-7; 11 bases fit TRBD2. The trim removed 4 bases at V and 3 bases at J, leaving 18 bases unmatched. Germline V lookup: CDR1 SGHDT, CDR2 YYEEEE. The CDR3 has 19 residues. The chain's CDR3 is CASSLEAGTSGRWIYEQYV. The CDR3 nucleotides are TGTGCCAGCAGCCTGGAGGCCGGGACTAGCGGACGTTGGATCTACGAGCAGTACGTC.

The chain has TRBV11-3 and TRBJ2-5; 8 bases match TRBD1. CDR1 SGHNT and CDR2 YENEEA come from the germline V gene. The CDR3 runs to 17 residues. The junction had 15 bases not matched to a gene; V was cut back by 5 bases and J by 4 bases. The CDR3 region is CASSLQTGTGFGETQYF. CDR3 nucleotides: TGTGCCAGCAGCCTACAAACCGGGACAGGTTTTGGAGAGACCCAGTACTTC.

The chain combines TRBV4-1 with TRBJ1-2; the D gene is possibly TRBD1 (6 bases). Germline CDR1 reads MGHRA; CDR2 reads YSYEKL. The V and J ends lost 0 bases and 0 bases respectively, with 11 bases between them. The CDR3 spans 16 residues. CDR3 residues: CASSQDGGAPNYGYTF. CDR3 nucleotides: TGCGCCAGCAGCCAAGATGGGGGGGCTCCTAACTATGGCTACACCTTC.

The chain couples TRBV11-3 to TRBJ1-3; D is perhaps TRBD1 (5 bases). Trimming took 3 bases from V and 0 from J, leaving 12 bases between them. The V gene's germline CDR1 is SGHNT and CDR2 YENEEA. The CDR3 loop spans 16 amino acids. The CDR3 sequence is CASSLGRGLSGNTIYF. In DNA, the CDR3 is TGTGCCAGCAGCTTGGGAAGGGGCCTCTCTGGAAACACCATATATTTT.